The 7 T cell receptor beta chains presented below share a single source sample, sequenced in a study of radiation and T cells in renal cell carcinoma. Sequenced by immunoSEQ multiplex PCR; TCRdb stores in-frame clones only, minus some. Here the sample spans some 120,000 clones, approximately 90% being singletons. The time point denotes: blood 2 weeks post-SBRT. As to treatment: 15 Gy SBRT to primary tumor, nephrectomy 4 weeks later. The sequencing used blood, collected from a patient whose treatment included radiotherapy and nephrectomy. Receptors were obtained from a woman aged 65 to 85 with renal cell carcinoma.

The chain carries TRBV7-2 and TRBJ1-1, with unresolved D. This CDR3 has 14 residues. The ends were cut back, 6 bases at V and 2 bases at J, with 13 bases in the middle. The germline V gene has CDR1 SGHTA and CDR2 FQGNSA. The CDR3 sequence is CASSLRRLNTEAFF. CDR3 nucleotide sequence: TGTGCCAGCAGTCTTAGGAGGCTTAACACTGAAGCTTTCTTT.

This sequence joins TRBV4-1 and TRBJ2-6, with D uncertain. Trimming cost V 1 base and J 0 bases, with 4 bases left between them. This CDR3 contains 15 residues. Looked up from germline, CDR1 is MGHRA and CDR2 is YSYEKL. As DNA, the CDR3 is TGCGCCAGCAGCCAAGGGTACTCTGGGGCCAACGTCCTGACTTTC. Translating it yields CASSQGYSGANVLTF.

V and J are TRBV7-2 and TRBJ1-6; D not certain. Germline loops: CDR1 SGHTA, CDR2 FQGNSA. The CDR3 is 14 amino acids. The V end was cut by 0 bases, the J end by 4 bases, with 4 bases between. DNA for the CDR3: TGTGCCAGCAGCTTAGCAGAGTATAATTCACCCCTCCACTTT. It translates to CASSLAEYNSPLHF.

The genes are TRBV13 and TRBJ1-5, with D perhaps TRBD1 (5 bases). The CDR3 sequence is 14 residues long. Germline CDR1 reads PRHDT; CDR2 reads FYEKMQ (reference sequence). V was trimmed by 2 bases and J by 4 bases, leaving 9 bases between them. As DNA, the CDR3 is TGTGCCAGCAGCTTATCAGGGCAAAATCAGCCCCAGCATTTT. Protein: CASSLSGQNQPQHF.

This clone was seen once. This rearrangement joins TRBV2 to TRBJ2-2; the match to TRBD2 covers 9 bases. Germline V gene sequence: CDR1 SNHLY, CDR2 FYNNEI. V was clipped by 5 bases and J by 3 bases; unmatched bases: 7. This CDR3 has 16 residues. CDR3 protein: CASSTGTSLDTGELFF. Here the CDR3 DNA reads TGTGCCAGCAGTACCGGGACTAGCCTCGACACCGGGGAGCTGTTTTTT.

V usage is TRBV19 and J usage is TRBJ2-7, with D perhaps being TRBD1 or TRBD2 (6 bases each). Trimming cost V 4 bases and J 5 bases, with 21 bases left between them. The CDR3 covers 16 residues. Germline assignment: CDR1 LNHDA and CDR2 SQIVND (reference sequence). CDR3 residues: CASSTRPGAGSNEQYF. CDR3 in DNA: TGTGCCAGTAGTACGCGGCCGGGGGCAGGCTCAAACGAGCAGTACTTC.

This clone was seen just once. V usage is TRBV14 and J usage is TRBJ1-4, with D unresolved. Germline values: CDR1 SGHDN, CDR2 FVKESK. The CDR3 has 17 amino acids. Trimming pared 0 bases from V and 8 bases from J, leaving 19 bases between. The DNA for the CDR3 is TGTGCCAGCAGCCAAGATAGGAGGCGGGTTTCGCGGGAAAAACTGTTTTTT. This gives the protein CASSQDRRRVSREKLFF.